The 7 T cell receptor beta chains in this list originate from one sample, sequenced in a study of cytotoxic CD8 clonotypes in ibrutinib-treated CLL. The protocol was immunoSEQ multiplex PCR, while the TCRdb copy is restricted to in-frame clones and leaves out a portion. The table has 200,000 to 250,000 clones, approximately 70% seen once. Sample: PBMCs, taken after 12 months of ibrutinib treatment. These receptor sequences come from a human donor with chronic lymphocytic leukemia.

CDR3 sequence reads: CSADGTEAFF. The CDR3 coding sequence is TGCAGTGCCGACGGCACTGAAGCTTTCTTT. The J gene is TRBJ1-1, the V gene TRBV20-1; no clear D gene. The CDR3 totals 10 residues. In germline, CDR1 is DFQATT, CDR2 SNEGSKA (reference sequence). V lost 6 bases to trimming and J lost 4 bases, with 6 bases between them.

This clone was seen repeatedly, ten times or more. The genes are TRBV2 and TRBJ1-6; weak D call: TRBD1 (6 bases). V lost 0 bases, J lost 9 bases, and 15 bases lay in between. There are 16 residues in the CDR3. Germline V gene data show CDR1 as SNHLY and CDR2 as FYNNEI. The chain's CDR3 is CASSEATGGFGSPLHF. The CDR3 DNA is TGTGCCAGCAGTGAAGCGACGGGGGGCTTCGGTTCACCCCTCCACTTT.

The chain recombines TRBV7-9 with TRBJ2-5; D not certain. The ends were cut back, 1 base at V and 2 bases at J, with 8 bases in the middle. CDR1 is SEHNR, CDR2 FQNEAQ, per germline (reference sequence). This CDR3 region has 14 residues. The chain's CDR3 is CASSLDWSQETQYF. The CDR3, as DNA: TGTGCCAGCAGCTTAGATTGGTCTCAAGAGACCCAGTACTTC.

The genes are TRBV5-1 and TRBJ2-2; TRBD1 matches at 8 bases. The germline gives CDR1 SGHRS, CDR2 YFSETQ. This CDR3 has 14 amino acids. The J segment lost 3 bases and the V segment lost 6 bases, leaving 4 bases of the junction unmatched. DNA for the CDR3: TGCGCCAGCAAGGACAGGGTCGACACCGGGGAGCTGTTTTTT. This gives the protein CASKDRVDTGELFF.

The CDR3 here is CASSGRGSYEQYF. The CDR3 nucleotides are TGTGCCAGCAGCGGGCGGGGATCCTACGAGCAGTACTTC. The chain recombines TRBV7-9 with TRBJ2-7; D possibly corresponds to TRBD2 (6 bases). The germline V and J ends were trimmed by 5 bases and 1 base, with 9 bases remaining between them. The CDR3 runs 13 residues. CDR1 SEHNR and CDR2 FQNEAQ come from the germline V gene (reference sequence).

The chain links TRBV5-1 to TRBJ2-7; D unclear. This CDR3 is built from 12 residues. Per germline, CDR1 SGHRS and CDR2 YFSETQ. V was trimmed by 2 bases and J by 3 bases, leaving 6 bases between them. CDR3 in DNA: TGCGCCAGCAGCTTACCGGGCTACGAGCAGTACTTC. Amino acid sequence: CASSLPGYEQYF. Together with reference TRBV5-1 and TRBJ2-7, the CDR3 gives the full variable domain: KAGVTQTPRYLIKTRGQQVTLSCSPISGHRSVSWYQQTPGQGLQFLFEYFSETQRNKGNFPGRFSGRQFSNSRSEMNVSTLELGDSALYLCASSLPGYEQYFGPGTRLTVT.

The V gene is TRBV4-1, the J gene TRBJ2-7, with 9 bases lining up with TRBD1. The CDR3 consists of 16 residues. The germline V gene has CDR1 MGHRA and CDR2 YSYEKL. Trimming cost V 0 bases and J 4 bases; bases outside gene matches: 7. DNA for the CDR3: TGCGCCAGCAGCCAAGATCCGAACAGGGGGCGATACGAGCAGTACTTC. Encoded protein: CASSQDPNRGRYEQYF.